Included here is one T cell receptor (beta chain) sequence, with context. No antigen is known for it. The sample belongs to a study of vaccination effects on CD4 cells after COVID-19. Germline V gives CDR1 SGHRS, CDR2 YFSETQ. Trimming cost V 5 bases and J 1 base, with 13 bases left between them. The CDR3 is made up of 15 amino acids. ViraFEST expansion of antigen-specific CD4+ T cells with viral peptide pools preceded sequencing. Scientists isolated CD4+ T cells after a roughly nine-day culture period ended. People in the vaccine group had not been infected with SARS-CoV-2 before, and their nucleocapsid antibodies were negative. Cells had half their medium changed to IL-2 medium on days 3 and 7. Overall study findings and caveats: The study got few convalescent patients and did not collect any early post-infection timepoints.

TCRdb's table, derived via immunoSEQ multiplex PCR, lists solely in-frame clones and lacks some. In the table there are 55,000 to 80,000 clones, roughly 72% of which are singletons. This sample comprised CD4+ T cells from PBMCs cultured with HCoV-OC43 spike peptides, obtained before COVID-19 vaccination. The subset was: HCoV-OC43 spike overlapping peptide pool stimulation. The rearrangement uses TRBV5-1 and TRBJ2-1; a weak D match, TRBD2 (6 bases). The clonotype comes from a human donor who received a COVID-19 vaccine. The CDR3 loop is CASRILAESYNEQFF. The CDR3, as DNA: TGCGCCAGCAGAATCTTAGCGGAGTCCTACAATGAGCAGTTCTTC.